Listed below are T cell receptor beta chains from one sample, sequenced in a study of cytomegalovirus exposure and HLA in healthy donors. Sequenced by immunoSEQ multiplex PCR; TCRdb stores in-frame clones only, minus some. The sample lists 110,000 to 150,000 clones, 94% occurring once. The sample was PBMCs. These receptors were obtained from a man aged 18 to 29 in good health and CMV-seropositive. The CDR3 runs from the conserved cysteine through the conserved F or W. The D gene is left open where the match is weak. Where a row states a size, it is once, few, many or the class of an expanded clone; other rows omit it.

d_gene: NA; v_gene: TRBV10-1; abundance: NA; j_gene: TRBJ2-7; CDR3nt: TGCGCCAGCAGTGAGACGGACTATATCTACGAGCAGTACTTC; CDR3aa: CASSETDYIYEQYF
d_gene: TRBD1; v_gene: TRBV5-5; abundance: NA; j_gene: TRBJ2-6; CDR3nt: TGTGCCAGCAGCTATGGACAGGGGGCCAACTCTGGGGCCAACGTCCTGACTTTC; CDR3aa: CASSYGQGANSGANVLTF
d_gene: NA; v_gene: TRBV10-3; abundance: once; j_gene: TRBJ2-2; CDR3nt: TGTGCCATCGGAGCCGGGGAAACCGGGGAGCTGTTTTTT; CDR3aa: CAIGAGETGELFF
d_gene: NA; v_gene: TRBV2; abundance: NA; j_gene: TRBJ2-7; CDR3nt: TGTGCCAGCAGTGTCATAGAGAGCTCCTACGAGCAGTACTTC; CDR3aa: CASSVIESSYEQYF
d_gene: TRBD1; v_gene: TRBV30; abundance: NA; j_gene: TRBJ2-3; CDR3nt: TGTGCCTGGGGGGAGACAGGGCTTGAGGCAGATACGCAGTATTTT; CDR3aa: CAWGETGLEADTQYF
d_gene: NA; v_gene: TRBV9; abundance: NA; j_gene: TRBJ1-2; CDR3nt: TGTGCCAGCAGCGTATATTCCGGGGGTGGCTACACCTTC; CDR3aa: CASSVYSGGGYTF
d_gene: TRBD2; v_gene: TRBV6-1; abundance: NA; j_gene: TRBJ2-7; CDR3nt: TGTGCCAGCAGCGGCTCCTGGGAGGGTTGGGACGAGCAGTACTTC; CDR3aa: CASSGSWEGWDEQYF
d_gene: TRBD1; v_gene: TRBV5-1; abundance: NA; j_gene: TRBJ1-2; CDR3nt: TGCGCCAGCAGCTCAGGGGGACAGGGGAACTATGGCTACACCTTC; CDR3aa: CASSSGGQGNYGYTF
d_gene: NA; v_gene: TRBV15; abundance: NA; j_gene: TRBJ1-1; CDR3nt: TGTGCCACCAGCAGACCCCCACGCCTTCCGACAGAACTTAACACTGAAGCTTTCTTT; CDR3aa: CATSRPPRLPTELNTEAFF
d_gene: NA; v_gene: TRBV29-1; abundance: NA; j_gene: TRBJ2-7; CDR3nt: TGCAGCGTTATTAGCTCCTACGAGCAGTACTTC; CDR3aa: CSVISSYEQYF
d_gene: TRBD1; v_gene: TRBV29-1; abundance: NA; j_gene: TRBJ2-1; CDR3nt: TGCAGCGTACAGGACAGGGATCACTACAATGAGCAGTTCTTC; CDR3aa: CSVQDRDHYNEQFF
d_gene: TRBD1; v_gene: TRBV5-5; abundance: NA; j_gene: TRBJ1-5; CDR3nt: TGTGCCAGCAGCCTTGGTTTCGTGACAGGGTATGCTCAGCCCCAGCATTTT; CDR3aa: CASSLGFVTGYAQPQHF
d_gene: NA; v_gene: TRBV5-1; abundance: NA; j_gene: TRBJ2-3; CDR3nt: TGCGCCAGCAGCTTGGCCCCTAGCAGAAGCACAGATACGCAGTATTTT; CDR3aa: CASSLAPSRSTDTQYF
d_gene: TRBD1; v_gene: TRBV19; abundance: NA; j_gene: TRBJ2-3; CDR3nt: TGTGCCAGTAGCCCCGGGACAGGGTTGACAGATACGCAGTATTTT; CDR3aa: CASSPGTGLTDTQYF
d_gene: TRBD1; v_gene: TRBV15; abundance: NA; j_gene: TRBJ1-2; CDR3nt: TGTGCCACCAGCAGGTACGGGACAGGCTATGGCTACACCTTC; CDR3aa: CATSRYGTGYGYTF
d_gene: TRBD2; v_gene: TRBV12-5; abundance: NA; j_gene: TRBJ2-1; CDR3nt: TGTGCTAGTGCCCAGGGACTAGCGGCCAACAATGAGCAGTTCTTC; CDR3aa: CASAQGLAANNEQFF
d_gene: TRBD1; v_gene: TRBV7-9; abundance: once; j_gene: TRBJ1-1; CDR3nt: TGTGCCAGCAGGGACAGGGGAGGCACTGAAGCTTTCTTT; CDR3aa: CASRDRGGTEAFF
d_gene: NA; v_gene: TRBV2; abundance: NA; j_gene: TRBJ1-2; CDR3nt: TGTGCCAGCAGTGAAGCGCTTCTCGGAGGCTATGGCTACACCTTC; CDR3aa: CASSEALLGGYGYTF
d_gene: TRBD1; v_gene: TRBV5-6; abundance: NA; j_gene: TRBJ1-2; CDR3nt: TGTGCCAGCGAATACGGGACAGGCTTTAACTATGGCTACACCTTC; CDR3aa: CASEYGTGFNYGYTF
d_gene: NA; v_gene: TRBV5-8; abundance: NA; j_gene: TRBJ1-1; CDR3nt: TGTGCCAGCAGCTTGATAGAACAGGGTGAAGCTTTCTTT; CDR3aa: CASSLIEQGEAFF
d_gene: NA; v_gene: TRBV7-6; abundance: NA; j_gene: TRBJ2-2; CDR3nt: TGTGCCAGCAGCCACCTCCCTCACGGGGGTAACACCGGGGAGCTGTTTTTT; CDR3aa: CASSHLPHGGNTGELFF
d_gene: TRBD1; v_gene: TRBV10-3; abundance: once; j_gene: TRBJ2-7; CDR3nt: TGTGCCATTATGACAGGGGGCTACGAGCAGTACTTC; CDR3aa: CAIMTGGYEQYF
d_gene: TRBD2; v_gene: TRBV4-1; abundance: NA; j_gene: TRBJ2-7; CDR3nt: TGCGCCAGCAGCCAAGATACCCAAACTAGCGGGAGTGAGTACGAGCAGTACTTC; CDR3aa: CASSQDTQTSGSEYEQYF
d_gene: NA; v_gene: TRBV2; abundance: NA; j_gene: TRBJ2-3; CDR3nt: TGTGCCAGCAGGGGTGGGAGTGCAGATACGCAGTATTTT; CDR3aa: CASRGGSADTQYF
d_gene: NA; v_gene: TRBV18; abundance: NA; j_gene: TRBJ2-7; CDR3nt: TGTGCCAGCTCCCAGGGGAGGGATAGTTACGAGCAGTACTTC; CDR3aa: CASSQGRDSYEQYF
d_gene: NA; v_gene: TRBV7-9; abundance: NA; j_gene: TRBJ1-2; CDR3nt: TGTGCCAGCAGCTTAGTGCCCGGTTTTATGACAGAGAACTATGGCTACACCTTC; CDR3aa: CASSLVPGFMTENYGYTF
d_gene: TRBD1; v_gene: TRBV27; abundance: once; j_gene: TRBJ1-4; CDR3nt: TGTGCCAGCAGTTTTCTCCCGAACCTGGGACAGGGGGGTAATGAAAAACTGTTTTTT; CDR3aa: CASSFLPNLGQGGNEKLFF
d_gene: NA; v_gene: TRBV28; abundance: NA; j_gene: TRBJ2-3; CDR3nt: TGTGCCAGCAGTCCCTACTCGCAGGGGGATACGCAGTATTTT; CDR3aa: CASSPYSQGDTQYF
d_gene: NA; v_gene: TRBV28; abundance: NA; j_gene: TRBJ1-2; CDR3nt: TGTGCCAGCAGTTCCACAGGGACCTATGGCTACACCTTC; CDR3aa: CASSSTGTYGYTF
d_gene: NA; v_gene: TRBV2; abundance: NA; j_gene: TRBJ2-3; CDR3nt: TGTGCCTCCGGAGGGGCGCCGAGCACAGATACGCAGTATTTT; CDR3aa: CASGGAPSTDTQYF
d_gene: NA; v_gene: TRBV29-1; abundance: NA; j_gene: TRBJ2-7; CDR3nt: TGCAGCGTTGCAAGACGCGGGACAGCCAGAGGCGAGCAGTACTTC; CDR3aa: CSVARRGTARGEQYF
d_gene: TRBD1; v_gene: TRBV28; abundance: NA; j_gene: TRBJ2-7; CDR3nt: TGTGCCAGCCTCGGACAGGCCTACGAGCAGTACTTC; CDR3aa: CASLGQAYEQYF
d_gene: TRBD1; v_gene: TRBV30; abundance: NA; j_gene: TRBJ2-5; CDR3nt: TGTGCCTGGAGTGCGACAGGGGGGTTGGAGACCCAGTACTTC; CDR3aa: CAWSATGGLETQYF
d_gene: TRBD1; v_gene: TRBV2; abundance: NA; j_gene: TRBJ2-5; CDR3nt: TGTGCCAGCAGTCCGGGACAGGGCCTTGGTGAGACCCAGTACTTC; CDR3aa: CASSPGQGLGETQYF
d_gene: NA; v_gene: TRBV9; abundance: NA; j_gene: TRBJ2-3; CDR3nt: TGTGCCAGCAGCGTAAGTCGCGCTAGCGGCACAGATACGCAGTATTTT; CDR3aa: CASSVSRASGTDTQYF
d_gene: TRBD1; v_gene: TRBV7-2; abundance: NA; j_gene: TRBJ1-5; CDR3nt: TGTGCCAGCAGCTTAGTTCCGACAGGGAGAAGCAATCAGCCCCAGCATTTT; CDR3aa: CASSLVPTGRSNQPQHF
d_gene: TRBD1; v_gene: TRBV27; abundance: NA; j_gene: TRBJ1-5; CDR3nt: TGTGCCAGCAGCCTAACAGGGGCGGAGGATCAGCCCCAGCATTTT; CDR3aa: CASSLTGAEDQPQHF
d_gene: NA; v_gene: TRBV27; abundance: NA; j_gene: TRBJ2-1; CDR3nt: TGTGCCAGCAGTTTGAGGGCCTGGTCCTACAATGAGCAGTTCTTC; CDR3aa: CASSLRAWSYNEQFF
d_gene: TRBD1; v_gene: TRBV27; abundance: NA; j_gene: TRBJ2-6; CDR3nt: TGTGCCAGCAGACGGGACAGGGCTCCCTCTGGGGCCAACGTCCTGACTTTC; CDR3aa: CASRRDRAPSGANVLTF
d_gene: TRBD1; v_gene: TRBV5-1; abundance: NA; j_gene: TRBJ1-1; CDR3nt: TGCGCCAGCAGCTTGGGTGGGACAGGGGGTTTCACTGAAGCTTTCTTT; CDR3aa: CASSLGGTGGFTEAFF
d_gene: NA; v_gene: TRBV7-2; abundance: NA; j_gene: TRBJ2-7; CDR3nt: TGTGCCAGCAGCTTGGGCCCCACAGCAACCTACGAGCAGTACTTC; CDR3aa: CASSLGPTATYEQYF
d_gene: NA; v_gene: TRBV7-9; abundance: NA; j_gene: TRBJ1-1; CDR3nt: TGTGCCAGCAGTAACAAAACGTCCAGGAACACTGAAGCTTTCTTT; CDR3aa: CASSNKTSRNTEAFF
d_gene: NA; v_gene: TRBV5-1; abundance: NA; j_gene: TRBJ2-7; CDR3nt: TGCGCCAGCAGCTTGGGGGCAGGTACCTACGAGCAGTACTTC; CDR3aa: CASSLGAGTYEQYF
d_gene: NA; v_gene: TRBV13; abundance: NA; j_gene: TRBJ2-7; CDR3nt: TGTGCCAGCAGCTTAGGCACGGGCGAGCAGTACTTC; CDR3aa: CASSLGTGEQYF